This is a list of T cell receptor beta chains from one sample in a study of Ad26.COV2.S vaccination and SARS-CoV-2 variants. Assay used: immunoSEQ multiplex PCR; TCRdb lists only in-frame clones, some missing. The sample carries some 250,000 clones, around 89% recorded once. The sample here was peripheral blood, taken in a trial of Ad26.COV2.S vaccine versus placebo. The source is a person aged 18 to 59 who received the Ad26.COV2.S COVID-19 vaccine or a placebo. Each CDR3 is given with its conserved first and last residue. The D gene is left open where the match is weak. Where a row states a size, it is once, few, many or the class of an expanded clone; other rows omit it.

. TRBD1 TRBJ2-5 TRBV7-2 TGTGCCAGCAGCGCCTACAGGGGTGGAGAGACCCAGTACTTC CASSAYRGGETQYF
once . TRBJ1-1 TRBV27 TGTGCCAGCAGTCCGACGGACAGAAAGTATACTGAAGCTTTCTTT CASSPTDRKYTEAFF
once . TRBJ1-1 TRBV18 TGTGCCAGCTCACTCCTTCCCGACTTAATGGGGAACACTGAAGCTTTCTTT CASSLLPDLMGNTEAFF
. TRBD1 TRBJ2-3 TRBV5-8 TGTGCCAGCAGCTCGGACAGGGAGGCAGATACGCAGTATTTT CASSSDREADTQYF
. TRBD1 TRBJ1-6 TRBV6-5 TGTGCCAGCAGCCCCCGGACAGGGGCGAATTCACCCCTCCACTTT CASSPRTGANSPLHF
. . TRBJ2-2 TRBV19 TGTGCCAGTAGCCTTAGTACTCTGGGGAACACCGGGGAGCTGTTTTTT CASSLSTLGNTGELFF
. TRBD1 TRBJ1-5 TRBV15 TGTGCCACCAGATCGGGACAGGGCCTTTTTGCGCAGCCCCAGCATTTT CATRSGQGLFAQPQHF
. . TRBJ2-7 TRBV29-1 TGCAGCGTTGTCCGTTCCTCCGAGCAGTACTTC CSVVRSSEQYF
. . TRBJ2-7 TRBV7-5 TGTGCCAGAGATCAAGGAGTCTCCTACGAGCAGTACTTC CARDQGVSYEQYF
. . TRBJ1-5 TRBV6-6 TGTGCCAGCAGTTACCTCGGTCCGGAAAATCAGCCCCAGCATTTT CASSYLGPENQPQHF
. . TRBJ1-1 TRBV19 TGTGCCAGTACGCCGCCGAAATTAATGAACACTGAAGCTTTCTTT CASTPPKLMNTEAFF
. TRBD1 TRBJ2-7 TRBV5-5 TGTGCCAGCAGCGAGGACAGGGGTCCCGAGCAGTACTTC CASSEDRGPEQYF
once . TRBJ1-1 TRBV25-1 TGTGCCAGCAGTCCGGGCCTTAACACTGAAGCTTTCTTT CASSPGLNTEAFF
. . TRBJ1-2 TRBV4-3 TGCGCCAGCAGCGCCCGGGTCGATCCTGCTGGCTACACCTTC CASSARVDPAGYTF
. . TRBJ1-4 TRBV3-1/TRBV3-2 TGTGCCAGCAGCCAACCTTCGGGCGGGTTCCCTAATGAAAAACTGTTTTTT CASSQPSGGFPNEKLFF
few TRBD1 TRBJ2-7 TRBV28 TGTGCCAGCAGTTCCGGGACAGGGGGCTCCTACGAGCAGTACTTC CASSSGTGGSYEQYF
. . TRBJ2-7 TRBV3-1/TRBV3-2 TGTGCCAGCAGCCCCACAGGGAGCTCCTACGAGCAGTACTTC CASSPTGSSYEQYF
. . TRBJ1-1 TRBV11-2 TGTGCCAGCAGCCTCCAGGGGTGGCTTAACACTGAAGCTTTCTTT CASSLQGWLNTEAFF
. . TRBJ2-5 TRBV4-1 TGCGCCAGCAGCCTGCTCATTGGGTACCAAGAGACCCAGTACTTC CASSLLIGYQETQYF
once . TRBJ1-1 TRBV30 TGTGCCTGGAGGGGAACAGGGAGGGCTGAAGCTTTCTTT CAWRGTGRAEAFF
. . TRBJ2-2 TRBV28 TGTGCCAGCAGTCAGGGGCCGAACACCGGGGAGCTGTTTTTT CASSQGPNTGELFF
. TRBD2 TRBJ2-1 TRBV5-4 TGTGCCAGCAGCTCCACGGGACTAGCGGGGAGGAGCTCCTACAATGAGCAGTTCTTC CASSSTGLAGRSSYNEQFF
once TRBD2 TRBJ2-1 TRBV28 TGTGCCAGCAGTTTATCTCCCCTTAAGGGCGGGAGGAGGAATGAGCAGTTCTTC CASSLSPLKGGRRNEQFF
. . TRBJ1-5 TRBV5-1 TGCGCCAGCAGCTTGGGGGGATCCCATCAGCCCCAGCATTTT CASSLGGSHQPQHF
. TRBD2 TRBJ2-3 TRBV4-3 TGCGCCAGCAGCCAAGCACTAGCGGTCACAGATACGCAGTATTTT CASSQALAVTDTQYF
. TRBD1 TRBJ1-1 TRBV2 TGTGCCAGCAGACCGACCGGGACAGGGGAGGATGAAGCTTTCTTT CASRPTGTGEDEAFF
. . TRBJ2-7 TRBV11-2 TGTGCCAGCAGCCGTATTCAGGGGCGCATGTACGAGCAGTACTTC CASSRIQGRMYEQYF
. TRBD2 TRBJ2-4 TRBV6-6 TGTGCCAGCAGTCCTAGCGGGAGGGGGGCCAAAAACATTCAGTACTTC CASSPSGRGAKNIQYF
. . TRBJ2-7 TRBV7-2 TGTGCCAGCAGCTTGGAGGGAGATGATGAGCAGTACTTC CASSLEGDDEQYF
. . TRBJ1-6 TRBV6-2/TRBV6-3 TGTGCCAGCAGTTACTCGAGTAGAGGGCCACCCCTCCACTTT CASSYSSRGPPLHF
. . TRBJ2-1 TRBV11-2 TGTGCCAGCAGCTTAAGGGCCTCCTACAATGAGCAGTTCTTC CASSLRASYNEQFF
. . TRBJ2-1 TRBV5-1 TGCGCCAGCAGCCTCCGCCCGGCTGATGAGCAGTTCTTC CASSLRPADEQFF
. . TRBJ2-6 TRBV24-1 TGTGCCACCAGTGCTAGAACAGGAGTGCCCTCTGGGGCCAACGTCCTGACTTTC CATSARTGVPSGANVLTF
. . TRBJ2-5 TRBV10-3 TGTGCCATCAGTGAGTCTCCAGCAGGGGAGACCCAGTACTTC CAISESPAGETQYF
. . TRBJ2-7 TRBV6-5 TGTGCCACCATCCGGACTGGCGGTGGCTACGAGCAGTACTTC CATIRTGGGYEQYF
. . TRBJ1-5 TRBV10-3 TGTGCCATCAGTGACTCGAGGGGCTCTGATCAGCCCCAGCATTTT CAISDSRGSDQPQHF